This T cell receptor (beta chain) was recovered during a study of T cell changes during pregnancy in multiple sclerosis (dated by TCRdb to 2018 to 2020). Describing the broader study: Changes in the T cell repertoire over the course of pregnancy were examined in this study in women with multiple sclerosis.

The library was produced with the immunoSEQ multiplex PCR assay. TCRdb holds this immuneACCESS table with in-frame rearrangements only. Some clones are missing; in checked studies, unresolved V genes explain under half, and the rest has no known cause. This sample gives about 68,000 clones in total; 75% to 95% of them show up just once. The top ten clonotypes cover around 1.5% of the sample. With regard to this clone: It lacks a known antigen. No much larger clone exists at a distance of one base, and base qualities are not known. Other DNA variants within this sample encode the same CDR3.

CDR1 is given as LNHDA and CDR2 as SQIVND, both from the germline V gene (reference sequence). The CDR3 sequence holds 15 residues, the cysteine and phenylalanine included. The CDR3 DNA has 45 bases and is translated from base 1. V is cut back by 3 bases and J by 7 bases, with 9 bases in the junction unmatched. In this chain, TRBV19 is recombined with TRBJ1-5, and TRBD1 aligns with 7 junction nucleotides. The sample in question was peripheral blood, obtained in the third trimester of pregnancy. This receptor was identified in a female donor with multiple sclerosis, enrolled in a pregnancy study. In nucleotide form, the sequence is TGTGCCAGTAGTATCGAAAGGGGGCCAGGGCAGCCCCAGCATTTT. Its amino acids are CASSIERGPGQPQHF.